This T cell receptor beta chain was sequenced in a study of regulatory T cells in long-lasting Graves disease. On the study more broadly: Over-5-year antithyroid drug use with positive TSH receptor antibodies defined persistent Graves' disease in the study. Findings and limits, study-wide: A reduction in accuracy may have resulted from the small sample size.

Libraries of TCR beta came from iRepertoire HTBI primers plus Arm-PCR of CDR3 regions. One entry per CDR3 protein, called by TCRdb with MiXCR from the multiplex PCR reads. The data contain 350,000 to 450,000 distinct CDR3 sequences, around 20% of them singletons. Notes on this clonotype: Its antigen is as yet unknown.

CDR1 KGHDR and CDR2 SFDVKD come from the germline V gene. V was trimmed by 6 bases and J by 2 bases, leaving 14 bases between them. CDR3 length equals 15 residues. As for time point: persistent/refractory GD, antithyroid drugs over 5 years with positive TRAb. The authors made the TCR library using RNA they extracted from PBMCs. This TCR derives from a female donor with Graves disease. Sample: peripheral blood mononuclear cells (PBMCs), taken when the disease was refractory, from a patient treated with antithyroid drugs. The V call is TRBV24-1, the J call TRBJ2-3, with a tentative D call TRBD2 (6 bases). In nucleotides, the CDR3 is TGTGCCACCAGTAGCACGGGGACTTCCACAGATACGCAGTATTTT. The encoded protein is CATSSTGTSTDTQYF.